The entry below gives a single TCR beta chain sequence along with its context. Its antigen remains unidentified. Within one base of it there is no much larger clone, and no base qualities were kept. The data were taken from a study of T cell responses to AZD1222 COVID-19 vaccine (dated by TCRdb to about 2021). A note on the overall study: AZD1222 recipients whose second dose came at about 4 weeks and those whose second dose came at about 12 weeks were combined into one group, since spike-specific TCR depth and breadth did not differ between the two schedules. TCR sequencing was performed for about 240 trial participants, of whom around 200 were given two doses of AZD1222 and approximately 25 were given two doses of MenACWY control vaccine. Trial participants were enrolled by age into 18-55, 56-69 and 70-plus year subgroups, with approximately 160, 26 and 62 TCR-sequenced participants respectively. General study outcomes and caveats: Only a handful of AZD1222 recipients were SARS-CoV-2 seropositive at baseline, limiting conclusions about previously exposed vaccinees. Reportedly, almost half of the unique spike-specific TCRs recognized epitopes lying outside the regions that are mutated in the B.1.351 and B.1.1.7 variants. CD4 TCRs associated with the vaccine covered the entire spike protein, and the dominant responses were in regions 160-218 and 743-854. Participants were mostly white British, with more females than males. The authors suggested clonal diversity may have been underestimated. No day 14 peak-response samples were available, so repertoires were characterized only after the peak T cell response. The 56-69-year group was small, and its depth increase did not reach significance, likely because of low power. After two AZD1222 doses, both the breadth and the depth of spike-specific TCRs were significantly higher than at day 0 and than in MenACWY recipients.

The time point label on this specimen signifies: baseline before first vaccination. Vaccinee samples came from UK trials COV001 and COV002, including a single-blind randomized controlled phase 2/3 trial of AZD1222 (ChAdOx1 nCoV-19) in healthy adults. For TCRbeta chain sequencing, PBMC samples from trial participants were taken at day 0 and at day 28 after the second dose. The CDR3 regions of human TCRbeta chains were analyzed by immunosequencing. Turning to the authors' computational methods: TCRs in the repertoires were matched against a reference library of SARS-CoV-2-specific TCRs that had been generated with the MIRA antigen-specificity platform. Breadth was defined as the fraction of unique TCRs that were SARS-CoV-2-associated. Depth was defined as the fraction of total T cells that were SARS-CoV-2-associated. Using the MIRA data, each spike-specific TCR was mapped to the spike region that the TCR reacts to and placed in a CD4 or CD8 class. Log10-transformed breadth and depth values were compared by one-way ANOVA with Sidak's multiple comparisons tests. What TCRdb holds here is the immuneACCESS table cut down to in-frame rearrangements. Part of the clones is not present; checked against another copy, under half of the missing clones reflect an unresolved V gene, and the others are unexplained. The V and J calls and the clone size are those of that table, but D and trimming were determined from the DNA. The sample records roughly 100,000 clones, about 86% of which are singletons. About 5% of the sample lies in the top ten.

The CDR3 measures 15 amino acids from cysteine to phenylalanine. Only the CDR3 part of the read is kept: 45 bases, read in frame from the first base. The junction shows trimming of 0 bases on V and 0 bases on J, plus 7 bases between the germline ends. In the germline V gene, CDR1 corresponds to SGHDN and CDR2 to FVKESK. The sample in question was peripheral blood, obtained on day 0 of AZD1222 vaccination. The rearranged segments are TRBV14 and TRBJ2-3; confidence is insufficient to name the D gene. This clonotype was obtained from an adult in good health. This receptor has the CDR3 CASSQDAPSTDTQYF. The nucleotide sequence reads TGTGCCAGCAGCCAAGATGCGCCTAGCACAGATACGCAGTATTTT.